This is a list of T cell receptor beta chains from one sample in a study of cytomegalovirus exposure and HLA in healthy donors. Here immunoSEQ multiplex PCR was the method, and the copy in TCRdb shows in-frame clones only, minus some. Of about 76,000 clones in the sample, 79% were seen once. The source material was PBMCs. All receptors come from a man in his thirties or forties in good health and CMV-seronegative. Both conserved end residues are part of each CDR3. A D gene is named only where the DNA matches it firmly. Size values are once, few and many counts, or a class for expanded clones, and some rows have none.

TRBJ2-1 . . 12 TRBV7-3 CASSLTSNEQFF TGTGCCAGCAGCTTGACAAGTAATGAGCAGTTCTTC
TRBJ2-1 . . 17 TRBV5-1 CASSLGPGGLSYNEQFF TGCGCCAGCAGCTTGGGACCCGGGGGTCTATCCTACAATGAGCAGTTCTTC
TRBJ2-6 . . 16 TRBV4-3 CASSQDPGNGANVLTF TGCGCCAGCAGCCAGGATCCAGGAAATGGGGCCAACGTCCTGACTTTC
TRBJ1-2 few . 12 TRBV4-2 CASSQDSYGYTF TGTGCCAGCAGCCAAGACAGCTATGGCTACACCTTC
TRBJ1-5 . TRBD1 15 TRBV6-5 CASSPDRVSNQPQHF TGTGCCAGCAGTCCTGACAGGGTTAGCAATCAGCCCCAGCATTTT
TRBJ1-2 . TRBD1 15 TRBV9 CASSMGQGILYGYTF TGTGCCAGCAGCATGGGACAGGGAATCCTCTATGGCTACACCTTC
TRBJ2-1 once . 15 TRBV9 CASSVPYRSYNEQFF TGTGCCAGCAGCGTTCCGTATCGCTCCTACAATGAGCAGTTCTTC
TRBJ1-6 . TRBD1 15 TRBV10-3 CAISESTGENSPLHF TGTGCCATCAGTGAGTCTACAGGGGAGAATTCACCCCTCCACTTT
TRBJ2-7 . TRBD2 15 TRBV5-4 CASSLALGRAGEQYF TGTGCCAGCAGCTTGGCTCTCGGGAGGGCCGGCGAGCAGTACTTC
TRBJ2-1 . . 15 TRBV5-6 CASSLGASSYNEQFF TGTGCCAGCAGCCTGGGGGCCAGCTCCTACAATGAGCAGTTCTTC
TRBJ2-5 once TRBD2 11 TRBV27 CASRRGGTQYF TGTGCCAGCAGACGGGGGGGGACCCAGTACTTC
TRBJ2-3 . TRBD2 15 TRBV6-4 CASSAGGALTDTQYF TGTGCCAGCAGTGCCGGGGGGGCACTCACAGATACGCAGTATTTT
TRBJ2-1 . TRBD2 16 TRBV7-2 CASSFLESGGRNEQFF TGTGCCAGCAGCTTCTTAGAGAGCGGGGGGCGCAATGAGCAGTTCTTC
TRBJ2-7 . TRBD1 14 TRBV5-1 CASSPGQGLIEQYF TGCGCCAGCAGCCCAGGACAGGGATTGATCGAGCAGTACTTC
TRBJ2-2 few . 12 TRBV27 CASSPGTGELFF TGTGCCAGCAGTCCAGGGACCGGGGAGCTGTTTTTT
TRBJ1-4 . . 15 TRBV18 CASCKRTVVNEKLFF TGTGCCAGCTGCAAGAGAACGGTAGTTAATGAAAAACTGTTTTTT
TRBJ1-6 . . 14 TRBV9 CASSAGTKSSPLHF TGTGCCAGCAGCGCCGGGACAAAGAGTTCACCCCTCCACTTT
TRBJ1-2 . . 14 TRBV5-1 CASSLDSSNYGYTF TGCGCCAGCAGCTTGGACAGCTCTAACTATGGCTACACCTTC
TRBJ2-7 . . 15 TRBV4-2 CASSQERDPTYEQYF TGTGCCAGCAGCCAAGAGCGGGACCCAACCTACGAGCAGTACTTC
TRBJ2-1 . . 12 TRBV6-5 CASWTPYNEQFF TGTGCCAGCTGGACTCCTTACAATGAGCAGTTCTTC